This T cell receptor beta chain was captured by sequencing in a study of esophageal squamous cell carcinoma under preoperative chemotherapy. Germline V lookup: CDR1 SGHVS, CDR2 FQNEAQ. V lost 3 bases to trimming and J lost 1 base, with 6 bases between them. CDR3 length: 13 amino acids. TCRdb independently ran MiXCR on the PCR reads; one entry per CDR3 protein. This table has about 19,000 distinct CDR3 sequences, approximately 44% appearing once. By its share, this clonotype is medium-sized. The time point here: after preoperative PTX-NDP chemotherapy. Before surgery, patients were given preoperative paclitaxel-nedaplatin chemotherapy.

This sequence originates from a human donor with esophageal squamous cell carcinoma. The donor label of this sample is uncertain. Sampling was carried out from a patient given preoperative chemotherapy. The genes are TRBV7-8 and TRBJ2-5, with D unclear. The CDR3 region is CASSFSAQETQYF. DNA for the CDR3: TGTGCCAGCAGCTTCTCGGCCCAAGAGACCCAGTACTTC. The variable domain in full, completed from reference TRBV7-8 and TRBJ2-5, reads GAGVSQSPRYKVAKRGQDVALRCDPISGHVSLFWYQQALGQGPEFLTYFQNEAQLDKSGLPSDRFFAERPEGSVSTLKIQRTQQEDSAVYLCASSFSAQETQYFGPGTRLLVL.